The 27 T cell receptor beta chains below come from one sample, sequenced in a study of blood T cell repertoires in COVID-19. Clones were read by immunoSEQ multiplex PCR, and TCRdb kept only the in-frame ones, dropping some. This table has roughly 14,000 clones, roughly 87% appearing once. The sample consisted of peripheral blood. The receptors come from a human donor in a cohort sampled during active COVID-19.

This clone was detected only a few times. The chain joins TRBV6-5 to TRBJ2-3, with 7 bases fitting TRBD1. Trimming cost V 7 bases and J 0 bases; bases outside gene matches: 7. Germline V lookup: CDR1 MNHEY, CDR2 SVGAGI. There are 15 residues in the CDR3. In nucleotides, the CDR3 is TGTGCCAGCAATCCACAGGGGCGGAGCACAGATACGCAGTATTTT. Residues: CASNPQGRSTDTQYF.

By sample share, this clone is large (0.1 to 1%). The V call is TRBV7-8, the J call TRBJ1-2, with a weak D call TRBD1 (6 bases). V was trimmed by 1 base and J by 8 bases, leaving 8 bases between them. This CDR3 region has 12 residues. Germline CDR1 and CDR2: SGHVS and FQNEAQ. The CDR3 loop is CASSLGQGGYTF. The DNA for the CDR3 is TGTGCCAGCAGCTTAGGGCAGGGGGGCTACACCTTC.

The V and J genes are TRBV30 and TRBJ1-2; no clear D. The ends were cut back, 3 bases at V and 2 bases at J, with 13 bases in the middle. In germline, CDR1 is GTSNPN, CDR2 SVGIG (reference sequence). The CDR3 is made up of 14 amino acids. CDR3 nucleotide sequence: TGTGCCTGGAGGGAGGCCACAGTAAACTATGGCTACACCTTC. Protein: CAWREATVNYGYTF.

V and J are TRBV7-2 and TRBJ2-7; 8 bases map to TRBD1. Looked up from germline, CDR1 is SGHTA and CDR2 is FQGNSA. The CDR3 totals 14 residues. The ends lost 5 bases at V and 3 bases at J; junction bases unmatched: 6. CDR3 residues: CASSPTGVVYEQYF. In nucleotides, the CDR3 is TGTGCCAGCAGCCCGACAGGGGTGGTCTACGAGCAGTACTTC.

The CDR3 sequence is CASSPGLGQGRNNEKLFF. CDR3 in DNA: TGCGCCAGCAGCCCTGGACTGGGACAGGGGCGAAATAATGAAAAACTGTTTTTT. This chain connects TRBV5-1 to TRBJ1-4; 10 bases line up with TRBD1. The V gene's germline CDR1 is SGHRS and CDR2 YFSETQ. The CDR3 totals 18 residues. Trimming cost V 4 bases and J 4 bases; bases outside gene matches: 13.

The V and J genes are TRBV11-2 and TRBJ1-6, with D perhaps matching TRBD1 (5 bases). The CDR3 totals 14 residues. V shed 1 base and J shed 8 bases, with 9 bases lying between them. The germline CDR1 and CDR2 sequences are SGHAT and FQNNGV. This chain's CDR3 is CASSLAGGDSPLHF. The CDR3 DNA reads TGTGCCAGCAGCTTAGCCGGGGGGGATTCACCCCTCCACTTT.

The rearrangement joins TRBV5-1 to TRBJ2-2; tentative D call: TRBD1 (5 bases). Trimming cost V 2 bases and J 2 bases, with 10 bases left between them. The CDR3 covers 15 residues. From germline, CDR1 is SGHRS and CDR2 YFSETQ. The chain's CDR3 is CASSFGATNTGELFF. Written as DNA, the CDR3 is TGCGCCAGCAGCTTTGGGGCTACAAACACCGGGGAGCTGTTTTTT. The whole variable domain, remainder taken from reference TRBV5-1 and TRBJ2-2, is KAGVTQTPRYLIKTRGQQVTLSCSPISGHRSVSWYQQTPGQGLQFLFEYFSETQRNKGNFPGRFSGRQFSNSRSEMNVSTLELGDSALYLCASSFGATNTGELFFGEGSRLTVL.

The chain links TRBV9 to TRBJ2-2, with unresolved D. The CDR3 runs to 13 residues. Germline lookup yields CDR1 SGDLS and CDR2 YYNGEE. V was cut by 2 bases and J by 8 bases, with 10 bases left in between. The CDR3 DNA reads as TGTGCCAGCAGCGTTCGACAACCGGGGGAGCTGTTTTTT. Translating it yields CASSVRQPGELFF. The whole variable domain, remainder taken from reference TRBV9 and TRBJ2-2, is DSGVTQTPKHLITATGQRVTLRCSPRSGDLSVYWYQQSLDQGLQFLIQYYNGEERAKGNILERFSAQQFPDLHSELNLSSLELGDSALYFCASSVRQPGELFFGEGSRLTVL.

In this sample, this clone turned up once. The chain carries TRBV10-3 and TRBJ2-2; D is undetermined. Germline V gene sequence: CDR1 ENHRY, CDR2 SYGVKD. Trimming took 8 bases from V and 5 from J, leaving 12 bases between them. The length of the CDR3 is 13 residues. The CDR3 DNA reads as TGTGCCATCGGCGGCGGAAATACCGGGGAGCTGTTTTTT. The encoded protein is CAIGGGNTGELFF.

CDR3 nucleotides: TGTGCCAGCAGTACCACAGGGGGCAATCAGCCCCAGCATTTT. This codes for CASSTTGGNQPQHF. This chain links TRBV6-5 with TRBJ1-5; 7 bases match TRBD1. Trimming cost V 5 bases and J 2 bases; bases outside gene matches: 3. Looked up from germline, CDR1 is MNHEY and CDR2 is SVGAGI. The CDR3 has 14 amino acids.

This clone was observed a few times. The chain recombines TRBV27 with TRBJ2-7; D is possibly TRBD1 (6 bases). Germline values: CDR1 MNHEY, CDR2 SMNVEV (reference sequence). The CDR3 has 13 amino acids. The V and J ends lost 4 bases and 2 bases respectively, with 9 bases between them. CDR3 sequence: CASSSAGAYEQYF. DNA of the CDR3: TGTGCCAGCAGTTCGGCAGGGGCCTACGAGCAGTACTTC.

The CDR3 DNA reads TGTGCCAGCTCACCCCCAAGCACAGATACGCAGTATTTT. Residues: CASSPPSTDTQYF. V and J are TRBV18 and TRBJ2-3; D gene ambiguous. The CDR3 is 13 amino acids. Trimming removed 3 bases from V and 0 bases from J, with 4 bases in between. CDR1 and CDR2 (germline): KGHSH, LQKENI.

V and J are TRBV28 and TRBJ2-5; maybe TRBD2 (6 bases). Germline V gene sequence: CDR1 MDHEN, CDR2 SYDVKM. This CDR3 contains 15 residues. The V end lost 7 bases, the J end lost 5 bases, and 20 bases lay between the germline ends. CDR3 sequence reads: CASINGAGLKETQYF. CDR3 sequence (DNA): TGTGCCAGCATTAATGGGGCGGGACTGAAGGAGACCCAGTACTTC.

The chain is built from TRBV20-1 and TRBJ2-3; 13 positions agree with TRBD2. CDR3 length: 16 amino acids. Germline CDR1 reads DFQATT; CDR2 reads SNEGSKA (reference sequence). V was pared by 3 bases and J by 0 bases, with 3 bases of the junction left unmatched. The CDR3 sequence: CSASRLAGGSTDTQYF. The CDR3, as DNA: TGCAGTGCTAGTCGACTAGCGGGAGGCAGCACAGATACGCAGTATTTT.

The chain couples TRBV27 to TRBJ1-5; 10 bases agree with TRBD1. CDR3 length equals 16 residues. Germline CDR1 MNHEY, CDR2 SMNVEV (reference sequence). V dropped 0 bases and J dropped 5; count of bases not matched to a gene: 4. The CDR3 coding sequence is TGTGCCAGCAGTTTATCCCCGACAGGGGGCGATCAGCCCCAGCATTTT. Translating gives CASSLSPTGGDQPQHF.

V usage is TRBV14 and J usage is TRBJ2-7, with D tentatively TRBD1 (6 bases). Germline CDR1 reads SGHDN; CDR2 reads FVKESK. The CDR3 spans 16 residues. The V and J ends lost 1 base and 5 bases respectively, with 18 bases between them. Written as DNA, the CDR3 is TGTGCCAGCAGCCAAGGCCCAGCGGCAGGGGAGAACGAGCAGTACTTC. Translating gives CASSQGPAAGENEQYF.

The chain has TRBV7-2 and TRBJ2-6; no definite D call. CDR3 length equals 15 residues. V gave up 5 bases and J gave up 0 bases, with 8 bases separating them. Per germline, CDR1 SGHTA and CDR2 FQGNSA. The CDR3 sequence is CASSPQLSGANVLTF. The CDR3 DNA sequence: TGTGCCAGCAGCCCACAGCTCTCTGGGGCCAACGTCCTGACTTTC.

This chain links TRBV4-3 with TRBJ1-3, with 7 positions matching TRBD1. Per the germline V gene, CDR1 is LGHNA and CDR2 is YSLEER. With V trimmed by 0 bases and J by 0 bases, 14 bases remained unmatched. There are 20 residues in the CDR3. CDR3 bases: TGCGCCAGCAGCCAAGATACATCGCCGCCGGGGACAGTCTCTGGAAACACCATATATTTT. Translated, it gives CASSQDTSPPGTVSGNTIYF.

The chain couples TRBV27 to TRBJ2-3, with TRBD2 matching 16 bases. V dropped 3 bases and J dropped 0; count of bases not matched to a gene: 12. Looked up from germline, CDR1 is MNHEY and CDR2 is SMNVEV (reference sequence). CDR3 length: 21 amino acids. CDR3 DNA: TGTGCCAGCAGTTTGTTCTCACCGGGACTAGCGGGAGGGCGGAGCACAGATACGCAGTATTTT. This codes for CASSLFSPGLAGGRSTDTQYF.

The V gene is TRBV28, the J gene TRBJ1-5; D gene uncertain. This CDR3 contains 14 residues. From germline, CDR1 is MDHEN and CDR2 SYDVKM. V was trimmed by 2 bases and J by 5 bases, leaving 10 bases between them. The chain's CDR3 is CASSLVTDHQPQHF. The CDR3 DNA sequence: TGTGCCAGCAGTTTAGTCACAGATCATCAGCCCCAGCATTTT.

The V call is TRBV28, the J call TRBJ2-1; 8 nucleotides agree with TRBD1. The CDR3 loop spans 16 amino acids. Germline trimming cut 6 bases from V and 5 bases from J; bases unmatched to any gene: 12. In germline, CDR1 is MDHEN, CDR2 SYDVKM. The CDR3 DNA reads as TGTGCCAGCAGGGCCGCAGACAGGGGCCACAACAATGAGCAGTTCTTC. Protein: CASRAADRGHNNEQFF.

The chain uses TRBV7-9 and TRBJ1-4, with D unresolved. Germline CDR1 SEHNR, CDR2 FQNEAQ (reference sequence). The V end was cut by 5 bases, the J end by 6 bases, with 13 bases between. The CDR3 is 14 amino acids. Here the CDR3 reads CASSPTGSYEKLFF. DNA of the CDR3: TGTGCCAGCAGCCCGACGGGGAGTTATGAAAAACTGTTTTTT.

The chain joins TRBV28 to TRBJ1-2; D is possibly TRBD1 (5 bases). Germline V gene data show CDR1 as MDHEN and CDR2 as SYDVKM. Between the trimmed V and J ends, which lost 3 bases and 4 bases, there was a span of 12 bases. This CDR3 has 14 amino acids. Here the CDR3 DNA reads TGTGCCAGCAGTTTCACGCGGGGGACCTATGGCTACACCTTC. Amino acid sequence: CASSFTRGTYGYTF.

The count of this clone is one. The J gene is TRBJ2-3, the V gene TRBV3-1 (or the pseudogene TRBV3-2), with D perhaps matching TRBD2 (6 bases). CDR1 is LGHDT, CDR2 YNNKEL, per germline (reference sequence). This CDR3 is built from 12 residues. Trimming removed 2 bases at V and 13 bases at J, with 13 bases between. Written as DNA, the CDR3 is TGTGCCAGCAGCCAATCGGGACTCGGGAAGTATTTT. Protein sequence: CASSQSGLGKYF.

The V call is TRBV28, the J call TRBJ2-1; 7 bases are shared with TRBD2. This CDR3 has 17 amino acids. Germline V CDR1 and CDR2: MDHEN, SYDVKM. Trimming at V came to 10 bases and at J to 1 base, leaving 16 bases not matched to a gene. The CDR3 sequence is CATTEAGTSSSYNEQFF. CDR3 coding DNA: TGTGCCACCACAGAAGCGGGAACCAGTAGTTCCTACAATGAGCAGTTCTTC.

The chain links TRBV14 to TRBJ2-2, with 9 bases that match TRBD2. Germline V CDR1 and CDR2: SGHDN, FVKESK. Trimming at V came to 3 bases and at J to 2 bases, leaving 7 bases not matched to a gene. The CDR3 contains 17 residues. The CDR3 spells CASSQEGGTSNTGELFF. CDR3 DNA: TGTGCCAGCAGCCAGGAGGGAGGGACTAGCAACACCGGGGAGCTGTTTTTT.

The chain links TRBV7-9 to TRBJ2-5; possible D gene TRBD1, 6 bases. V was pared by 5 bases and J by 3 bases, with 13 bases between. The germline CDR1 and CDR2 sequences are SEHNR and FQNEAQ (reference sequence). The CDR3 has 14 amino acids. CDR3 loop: CASSPGQREETQYF. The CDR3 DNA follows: TGTGCCAGCAGCCCGGGACAACGAGAAGAGACCCAGTACTTC.